The TCR beta chain described here comes from a study of cytomegalovirus exposure and HLA in healthy donors. The PCR used 60 Vbeta and 13 Jbeta primers. Assay used: immunoSEQ multiplex PCR; TCRdb lists only in-frame clones, some missing. The sample has some 100,000 clones, approximately 75% seen once. CDR3 length equals 14 residues. Looked up from germline, CDR1 is SNHLY and CDR2 is FYNNEI. V was clipped by 5 bases and J by 1 base, with 11 bases between them. The genes are TRBV2 and TRBJ1-2; possible D gene TRBD1, 5 bases. Sequenced: PBMCs. The TCR comes from a man aged 45-60 years in good health and CMV-seropositive. CDR3: CASSQGQGNYGYTF. The DNA of the CDR3 is TGTGCCAGCAGTCAGGGCCAGGGTAACTATGGCTACACCTTC.